The 2 T cell receptor beta chains below all came from one sample that was sequenced in a study of blood T cell repertoires in COVID-19. This table comes from immunoSEQ multiplex PCR, and its TCRdb copy is limited to in-frame clones, with some not included. The repertoire holds over 95,000 clones, with roughly 90% as singletons. Sequenced input: peripheral blood. These receptors came from a woman aged 70-85 years who had recovered from COVID-19.

This chain uses TRBV18 with TRBJ1-1; 8 nucleotides align to TRBD1. Germline CDR1 KGHSH, CDR2 LQKENI. The CDR3 contains 14 residues. The trim removed 8 bases at V and 1 base at J, leaving 6 bases unmatched. The CDR3 DNA is TGTGCCAGCCTACGCGACAGGGGGAACACTGAAGCTTTCTTT. Its translation is CASLRDRGNTEAFF. The full variable domain, its missing parts supplied by reference TRBV18 and TRBJ1-1, is NAGVMQNPRHLVRRRGQEARLRCSPMKGHSHVYWYRQLPEEGLKFMVYLQKENIIDESGMPKERFSAEFPKEGPSILRIQQVVRGDSAAYFCASLRDRGNTEAFFGQGTRLTVV.

The V and J genes are TRBV6-1 and TRBJ2-7, with D perhaps matching TRBD1 (6 bases). Germline CDR1 reads MNHNS; CDR2 reads SASEGT. This CDR3 region has 17 residues. Between the trimmed V and J ends, which lost 0 bases and 1 base, there was a span of 16 bases. For the CDR3, the DNA is TGTGCCAGCAGTGAAGCGGTCGGTACAGGGATTTCCTACGAGCAGTACTTC. Encoded protein: CASSEAVGTGISYEQYF.